These 17 T cell receptor beta chains originate from one sample sequenced in a study of blood T cell repertoires in COVID-19. Sequencing used immunoSEQ multiplex PCR; TCRdb keeps in-frame clones, though not all of them. The sample lists about 300,000 clones, 83% occurring once. Sequenced: peripheral blood. Every receptor here comes from a woman in her 50s who had recovered from COVID-19.

The V call is TRBV6-6, the J call TRBJ2-7, with D possibly matching TRBD1 (6 bases). This CDR3 region has 11 residues. The V end lost 5 bases, the J end lost 6 bases, and 8 bases lay between the germline ends. Germline V gene lookup returns CDR1 MNHNY and CDR2 SVGAGI (reference sequence). CDR3 region: CASSHRVEQYF. In DNA, the CDR3 is TGTGCCAGCAGTCACAGGGTCGAGCAGTACTTC.

The V call is TRBV4-3, the J call TRBJ2-1; TRBD2 matches at 16 bases. CDR3 length equals 19 residues. V lost 0 bases, J lost 4 bases, and 6 bases stayed unmatched. From germline, CDR1 is LGHNA and CDR2 YSLEER. The CDR3 bases are TGCGCCAGCAGCCAAGATTTCGGGACTAGCGGGGGGGCTTACAATGAGCAGTTCTTC. Protein: CASSQDFGTSGGAYNEQFF.

V is TRBV9 and J is TRBJ1-3; no firm D call. Looked up from germline, CDR1 is SGDLS and CDR2 is YYNGEE. The CDR3 is 16 amino acids. The V and J ends lost 0 bases and 0 bases respectively, with 10 bases between them. The CDR3 loop is CASSVDSVLSGNTIYF. The DNA for the CDR3 is TGTGCCAGCAGCGTAGATAGTGTTCTCTCTGGAAACACCATATATTTT.

This clone was detected only once. The genes are TRBV21-1 and TRBJ2-3; whether TRBD2, the table's D call, matches the DNA was not checked. TRBV21-1 is a pseudogene. This CDR3 is built from 18 residues. The CDR3 sequence is CASNTKQRVSGKLVTQYF. The DNA of the CDR3 is TGTGCCAGCAATACCAAACAGCGCGTCAGCGGGAAACTTGTTACGCAGTATTTT.

Regarding this clone: Other DNA variants within this sample encode the same CDR3. The chain couples TRBV7-2 to TRBJ1-5; TRBD1 aligns across 12 bases. The CDR3 is 15 residues long. V shed 5 bases and J 6 bases; nucleotides not matched to a gene: 5. CDR1 and CDR2 (germline): SGHTA, FQGNSA. CDR3 nucleotides: TGTGCCAGCAGCCCCGGGACAGGGGGCGGTCAGCCCCAGCATTTT. Its translation: CASSPGTGGGQPQHF.

The chain carries TRBV15 and TRBJ1-3; 7 nucleotides match TRBD1. With 1 base clipped from V and 0 bases from J, the junction kept 6 bases outside the gene matches. CDR1 and CDR2 (germline): LNHNV, YYDKDF (reference sequence). CDR3 size: 17 residues. CDR3 sequence: CATSRVVKGASGNTIYF. The CDR3 DNA reads TGTGCCACCAGCAGAGTTGTAAAGGGGGCCTCTGGAAACACCATATATTTT.

V usage is TRBV6-5 and J usage is TRBJ2-7; D might be TRBD1 (5 bases). V was trimmed by 8 bases and J by 5 bases, leaving 10 bases between them. Germline V CDR1 and CDR2: MNHEY, SVGAGI. The CDR3 runs to 11 residues. CDR3 loop: CASQGNHEQYF. Written as DNA, the CDR3 is TGTGCCAGCCAGGGAAACCACGAGCAGTACTTC.

The chain uses TRBV19 and TRBJ1-6; D is perhaps TRBD1 (6 bases). Trimming shortened V by 6 bases and J by 10 bases, and 16 bases separated the two germline ends. Germline values: CDR1 LNHDA, CDR2 SQIVND (reference sequence). The CDR3 is 14 amino acids. CDR3 sequence: CASRSPGGGSPLHF. CDR3 nucleotide sequence: TGTGCCAGTAGATCGCCCGGCGGGGGCTCACCCCTCCACTTT.

The J gene is TRBJ2-1, the V gene TRBV15; possible D gene TRBD1, 5 bases. The V end was cut by 0 bases, the J end by 15 bases, with 15 bases between. The CDR3 consists of 13 residues. Germline CDR1 is LNHNV and CDR2 is YYDKDF (reference sequence). The CDR3 loop is CATSRDRGRVLFF. The CDR3 DNA reads TGTGCCACCAGCAGAGATAGGGGAAGGGTACTGTTCTTC.

The J gene is TRBJ2-7, the V gene TRBV11-2; TRBD1 aligns across 7 bases. Germline assignment: CDR1 SGHAT and CDR2 FQNNGV. V was pared by 0 bases and J by 2 bases, with 7 bases of the junction left unmatched. This CDR3 has 16 amino acids. Here the CDR3 DNA reads TGTGCCAGCAGCTTAGATCTTACCCAGGGGGCCTACGAGCAGTACTTC. It specifies CASSLDLTQGAYEQYF.

The chain has TRBV28 and TRBJ2-7; weak D call: TRBD1 (6 bases). Germline V gene sequence: CDR1 MDHEN, CDR2 SYDVKM. CDR3 size: 13 residues. Trimming took off 5 bases at V and 2 bases at J, with 10 bases between the two ends. CDR3 coding DNA: TGTGCCAGCAGTCTCGGACAGACCTACGAGCAGTACTTC. Translating it yields CASSLGQTYEQYF.

V is TRBV11-2 and J is TRBJ2-5, with 8 bases aligning to TRBD2. The CDR3 length is 15 residues. Germline CDR1 reads SGHAT; CDR2 reads FQNNGV. V trimming: 4 bases; J trimming: 2 bases; junction bases outside the gene matches: 6. CDR3 in DNA: TGTGCCAGCAGCTACGTCACGGGAGGGCAAGAGACCCAGTACTTC. Translating it yields CASSYVTGGQETQYF.

This chain links TRBV6-4 with TRBJ2-7, with 9 bases that match TRBD1. Trimming took 7 bases from V and 8 from J; bases not matched to a gene: 15. CDR3 length: 15 residues. Germline assignment: CDR1 MRHNA and CDR2 SNTAGT. This chain's CDR3 is CASTESDRGLNKQYF. DNA for the CDR3: TGTGCCAGCACCGAATCCGACAGGGGGTTAAATAAGCAGTACTTC.

In this sample, this clone turned up a few times. V is TRBV5-1 and J is TRBJ2-3; 9 bases map to TRBD1. J lost 0 bases, V lost 3 bases, and 8 bases had no gene match. The CDR3 is 17 residues long. CDR1 is SGHRS, CDR2 YFSETQ, per germline. In DNA, the CDR3 is TGCGCCAGCAGCTGGGACAGGGTAACAACTAGCACAGATACGCAGTATTTT. This translates into CASSWDRVTTSTDTQYF.

The chain links TRBV4-2 to TRBJ2-1; D might be TRBD1 (5 bases). V was pared by 1 base and J by 9 bases, with 13 bases between. The CDR3 is 14 amino acids. CDR1 is LGHNA and CDR2 is YNFKEQ in the germline V gene. The CDR3 DNA reads TGTGCCAGCAGCCAAGGTCCTGGGGCAGCTGAGCAGTTCTTC. It translates to CASSQGPGAAEQFF.

The rearrangement joins TRBV27 to TRBJ1-5, with 9 bases identical to TRBD1. The CDR3 has 15 residues. Germline V gene sequence: CDR1 MNHEY, CDR2 SMNVEV (reference sequence). J was trimmed by 1 base and V by 6 bases; bases with no gene match: 4. The CDR3 sequence: CASSETGGSNQPQHF. The CDR3 DNA follows: TGTGCCAGCAGCGAGACAGGGGGGAGCAATCAGCCCCAGCATTTT.

The gene calls are TRBV6-6 and TRBJ2-7; TRBD1 matches 7 bases. V dropped 6 bases and J dropped 2; count of bases not matched to a gene: 7. The CDR3 has 14 residues. The V gene's germline CDR1 is MNHNY and CDR2 SVGAGI (reference sequence). In DNA, the CDR3 is TGTGCCAGCAGCTCCCGACAGGGACCCTACGAGCAGTACTTC. Protein sequence: CASSSRQGPYEQYF.